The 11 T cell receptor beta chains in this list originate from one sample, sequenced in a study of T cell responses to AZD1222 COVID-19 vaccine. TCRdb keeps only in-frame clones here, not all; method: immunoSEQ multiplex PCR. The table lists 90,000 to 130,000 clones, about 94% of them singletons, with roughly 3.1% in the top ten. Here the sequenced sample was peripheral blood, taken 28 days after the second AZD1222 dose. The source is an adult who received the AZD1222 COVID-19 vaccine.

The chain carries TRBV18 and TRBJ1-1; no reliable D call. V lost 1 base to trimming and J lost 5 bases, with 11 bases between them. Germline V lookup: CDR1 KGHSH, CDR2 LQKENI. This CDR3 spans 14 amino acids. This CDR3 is CASSPRRGITEAFF. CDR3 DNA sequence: TGTGCCAGCTCACCACGACGGGGAATAACTGAAGCTTTCTTT.

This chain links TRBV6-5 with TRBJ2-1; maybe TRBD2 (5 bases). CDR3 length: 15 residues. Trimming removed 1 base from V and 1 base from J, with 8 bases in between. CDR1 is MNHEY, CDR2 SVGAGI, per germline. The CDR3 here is CASSYYGVSYNEQFF. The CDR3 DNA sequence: TGTGCCAGCAGTTACTACGGGGTATCCTACAATGAGCAGTTCTTC.

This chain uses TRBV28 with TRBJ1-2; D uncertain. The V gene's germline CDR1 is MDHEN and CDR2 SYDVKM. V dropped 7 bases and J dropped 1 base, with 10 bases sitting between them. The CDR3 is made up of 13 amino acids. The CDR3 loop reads CASTPRFNYGYTF. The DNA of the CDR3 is TGTGCCAGCACCCCGCGGTTTAACTATGGCTACACCTTC.

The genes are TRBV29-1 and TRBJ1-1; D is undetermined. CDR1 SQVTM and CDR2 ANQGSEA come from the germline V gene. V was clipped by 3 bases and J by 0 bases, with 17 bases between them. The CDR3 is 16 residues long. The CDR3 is CSVDPGGKGVNTEAFF. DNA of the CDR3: TGCAGCGTTGACCCCGGCGGGAAGGGTGTGAACACTGAAGCTTTCTTT.

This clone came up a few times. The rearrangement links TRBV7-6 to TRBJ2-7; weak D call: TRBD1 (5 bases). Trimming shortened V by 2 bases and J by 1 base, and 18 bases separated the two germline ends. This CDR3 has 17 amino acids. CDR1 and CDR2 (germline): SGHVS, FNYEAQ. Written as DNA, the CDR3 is TGTGCCAGCAGCTTAACAGGCGGAGCTAGGTCATCCTACGAGCAGTACTTC. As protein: CASSLTGGARSSYEQYF.

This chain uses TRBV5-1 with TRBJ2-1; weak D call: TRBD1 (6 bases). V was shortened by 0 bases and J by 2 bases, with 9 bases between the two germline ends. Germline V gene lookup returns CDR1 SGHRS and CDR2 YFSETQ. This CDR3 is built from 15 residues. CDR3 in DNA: TGCGCCAGCAGCTTGGTACAGGGAGCCTACAATGAGCAGTTCTTC. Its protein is CASSLVQGAYNEQFF.

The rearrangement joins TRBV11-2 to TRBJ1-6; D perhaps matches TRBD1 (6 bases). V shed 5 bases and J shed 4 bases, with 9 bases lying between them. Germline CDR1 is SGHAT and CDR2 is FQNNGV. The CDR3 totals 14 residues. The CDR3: CASSIQGYNSPLHF. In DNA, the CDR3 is TGTGCCAGCAGCATCCAGGGGTATAATTCACCCCTCCACTTT.

The CDR3 region has the DNA TGCAGTGCTAGTTTGTACTCTGGGGGGCAGTACTTC. Translating it yields CSASLYSGGQYF. The chain couples TRBV20-1 to TRBJ2-7; either TRBD1 or TRBD2 may fit D (5 bases each). The V gene lost 3 bases and the J gene lost 9 bases, with 15 bases spanning the gap. CDR1 and CDR2 from the germline V gene are DFQATT and SNEGSKA (reference sequence). This CDR3 spans 12 amino acids.

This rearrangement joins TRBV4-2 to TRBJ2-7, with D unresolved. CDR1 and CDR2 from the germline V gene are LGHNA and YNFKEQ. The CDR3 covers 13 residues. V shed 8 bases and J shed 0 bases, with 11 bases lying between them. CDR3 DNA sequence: TGTGCCAGCTGTTCAGGTTTCTCCTACGAGCAGTACTTC. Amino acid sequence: CASCSGFSYEQYF.

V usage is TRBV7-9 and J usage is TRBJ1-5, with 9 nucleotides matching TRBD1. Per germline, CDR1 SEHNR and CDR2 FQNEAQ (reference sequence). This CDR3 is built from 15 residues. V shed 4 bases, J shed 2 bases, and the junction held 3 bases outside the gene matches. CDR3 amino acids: CASSSGQGGNQPQHF. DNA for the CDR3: TGTGCCAGCAGCTCGGGACAGGGTGGCAATCAGCCCCAGCATTTT.

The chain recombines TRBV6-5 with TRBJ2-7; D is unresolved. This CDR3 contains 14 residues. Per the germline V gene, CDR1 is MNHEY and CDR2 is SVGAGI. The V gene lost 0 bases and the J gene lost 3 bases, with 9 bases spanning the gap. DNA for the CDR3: TGTGCCAGCAGTTACTCGTACAGAGACTACGAGCAGTACTTC. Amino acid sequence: CASSYSYRDYEQYF.